The present entry profiles one T cell receptor beta chain with its context. This sample was included in a study of control samples from healthy donors and cancer patients. Generated by immunoSEQ multiplex PCR, the TCRdb table keeps only in-frame clones and is missing some. The sample records around 72,000 clones, roughly 82% being singletons. The length of the CDR3 is 18 residues. Unmatched junction bases numbered 9, after V lost 3 bases and J lost 0 bases. Per the germline V gene, CDR1 is SGHDN and CDR2 is FVKESK. Material: blood. The chain couples TRBV14 to TRBJ2-3; 10 bases map to TRBD2. The TCR sequence derives from a man aged 45-60 years in good health. The CDR3 sequence: CASSQAPGLARSTDTQYF. DNA of the CDR3: TGTGCCAGCAGCCAGGCACCGGGACTAGCGCGCAGCACAGATACGCAGTATTTT.